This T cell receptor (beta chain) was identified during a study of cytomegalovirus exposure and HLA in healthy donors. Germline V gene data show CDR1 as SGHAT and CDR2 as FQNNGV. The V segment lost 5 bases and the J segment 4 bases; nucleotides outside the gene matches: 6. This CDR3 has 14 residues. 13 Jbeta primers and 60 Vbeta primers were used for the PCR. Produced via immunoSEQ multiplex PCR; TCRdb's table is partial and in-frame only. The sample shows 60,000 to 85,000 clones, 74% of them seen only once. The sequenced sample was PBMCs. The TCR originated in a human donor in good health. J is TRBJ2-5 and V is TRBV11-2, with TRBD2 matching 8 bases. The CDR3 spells CASSPGTRLETQYF. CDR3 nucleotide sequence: TGTGCCAGCAGCCCCGGGACTAGGTTAGAGACCCAGTACTTC.